These T cell receptor beta chains were read from a single sample in a study. From the 5' RACE reads, TCRdb called clonotypes with MiXCR, one entry per CDR3 protein. In the table there are under 15,000 distinct CDR3 sequences, around 54% of which are singletons. Sequencing was performed on tumor-infiltrating Tregs sorted from the breast tumor. The receptors here all came from a female donor with breast cancer. Both conserved end residues are part of each CDR3. Fields, in order: D gene, J gene, clone size, V gene, CDR3 DNA, CDR3 protein. D genes are given only for firm matches. Clone size, where shown, is once, few, many, or a class for clones that have expanded.

>TRBD1|TRBJ2-5|NA|TRBV12-3/TRBV12-4
TGTGCCAGCAGTATGGGACAGGGGCTTCGCGAGACCCAGTACTTC
CASSMGQGLRETQYF
>NA|TRBJ1-1|NA|TRBV5-1
TGCGCCAGCAGCTTGATAGAGAACACTGAAGCTTTCTTT
CASSLIENTEAFF
>NA|TRBJ2-1|NA|TRBV20-1
TGCAGTGCTGCTCCGACAGCCTCTTACAATGAGCAGTTCTTC
CSAAPTASYNEQFF
>NA|TRBJ2-4|NA|TRBV6-2/TRBV6-3
TGTGCCAGCAGACTATTGGGTCCGGACGGGATTCAGTACTTC
CASRLLGPDGIQYF
>NA|TRBJ1-2|NA|TRBV4-1
TGCGCCAGCAGCCAAGACCTCCTTTCACAGGGATATGGCTACACCTTC
CASSQDLLSQGYGYTF
>NA|TRBJ1-5|once|TRBV7-2
TGTGCCAGCAGCTTAGCTGGGTACCAGCCCCAGCATTTT
CASSLAGYQPQHF
>NA|TRBJ2-3|medium-sized|TRBV12-3/TRBV12-4
TGTGCCAGCAGTGTAAGACACACCACAGATACGCAGTATTTT
CASSVRHTTDTQYF
>NA|TRBJ1-2|few|TRBV7-6
TGTGCCAGCAGCTTAGGAGGAGACTATGGCTACACCTTC
CASSLGGDYGYTF
>TRBD1|TRBJ2-7|NA|TRBV6-5
TGTGCCAGCAGACGCGGGACAGGGGCCAACGGGCAGTACTTC
CASRRGTGANGQYF
>TRBD2|TRBJ2-1|once|TRBV10-3
TGTGCCATCAGTGGGGGAGGGCCCCGGAATGAGCAGTTCTTC
CAISGGGPRNEQFF
>NA|TRBJ2-5|NA|TRBV5-1
TGCGCCAGCGGTAATACGGAGACCCAGTACTTC
CASGNTETQYF
>TRBD2|TRBJ2-1|few|TRBV7-2
TGTGCCAGCAGCTTCTGGGCTAGCGGGATATACAATGAGCAGTTCTTC
CASSFWASGIYNEQFF
>NA|TRBJ2-2|few|TRBV7-6
TGTGCCAGCAGCTTAGCGATTTCCGGGGAGCTGTTTTTT
CASSLAISGELFF